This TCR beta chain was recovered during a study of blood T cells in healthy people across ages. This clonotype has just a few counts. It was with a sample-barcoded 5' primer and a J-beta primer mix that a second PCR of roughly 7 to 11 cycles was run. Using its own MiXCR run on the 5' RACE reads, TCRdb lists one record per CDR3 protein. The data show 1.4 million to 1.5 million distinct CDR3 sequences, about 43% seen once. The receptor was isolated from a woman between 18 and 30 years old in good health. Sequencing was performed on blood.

The CDR3 here is CASSQPVKTAYNEQFF. The DNA for the CDR3 is TGCGCCAGCAGCCAGCCCGTTAAGACAGCTTACAATGAGCAGTTCTTC. The V call is TRBV4-1, the J call TRBJ2-1; D perhaps matches TRBD1 (5 bases). Germline-derived CDR1 and CDR2 are MGHRA and YSYEKL. Trimming took off 3 bases at V and 4 bases at J, with 16 bases between the two ends. The CDR3 has 16 residues.